Each of the 15 T cell receptor beta chains below was sequenced from the same sample in a study of vaccination effects on CD4 cells after COVID-19. Their cognate antigens are unknown. After roughly eleven days in culture, the CD4+ T cells were isolated. Data came from immunoSEQ multiplex PCR; TCRdb stores just in-frame clones and leaves some out. The table lists 70,000 or so clones, about 74% of them singletons. This material consisted of CD4+ T cells from PBMCs cultured without peptide, taken before COVID-19 vaccination. The receptors come from a human donor who received a COVID-19 vaccine.

The chain has TRBV5-1 and TRBJ2-3, with 7 nucleotides matching TRBD1. Germline trimming cut 4 bases from V and 2 bases from J; bases unmatched to any gene: 4. The CDR3 loop spans 14 amino acids. Germline values: CDR1 SGHRS, CDR2 YFSETQ. CDR3: CASSGGQLTDTQYF. The CDR3 coding sequence is TGCGCCAGCAGCGGGGGACAGCTCACAGATACGCAGTATTTT.

This chain links TRBV4-2 with TRBJ2-2; D is possibly TRBD1 (5 bases). Germline values: CDR1 LGHNA, CDR2 YNFKEQ. The CDR3 runs 17 residues. V was pared by 0 bases and J by 4 bases, with 15 bases between. The CDR3 sequence is CASSQDRAPGSTGELFF. DNA of the CDR3: TGTGCCAGCAGCCAAGATCGGGCTCCAGGGTCCACCGGGGAGCTGTTTTTT.

J is TRBJ2-5 and V is TRBV27, with unresolved D. Trimming cost V 5 bases and J 5 bases, with 12 bases left between them. Germline CDR1 is MNHEY and CDR2 is SMNVEV (reference sequence). This CDR3 has 13 amino acids. The chain's CDR3 is CASSQLLRETQYF. The DNA of the CDR3 is TGTGCCAGCAGTCAACTCCTAAGGGAGACCCAGTACTTC.

J is TRBJ2-1 and V is TRBV5-1; 10 bases align to TRBD2. V lost 1 base, J lost 6 bases, and 16 bases stayed unmatched. The CDR3 contains 19 residues. Germline assignment: CDR1 SGHRS and CDR2 YFSETQ. CDR3 DNA: TGCGCCAGCAGCTTGCAAATGTTCGCTAGCGGGGGCCCGAGCAATGAGCAGTTCTTC. Its translation is CASSLQMFASGGPSNEQFF.

The chain employs TRBV12-3 or TRBV12-4 and TRBJ1-2; no clear D gene. The CDR3 spans 11 residues. Trimming shortened V by 7 bases and J by 4 bases, and 7 bases separated the two germline ends. In nucleotides, the CDR3 is TGTGCCAGCACTGGAGGCTATGGCTACACCTTC. It is translated as CASTGGYGYTF.

The chain links TRBV2 to TRBJ2-2; 7 positions agree with TRBD1. V was clipped by 4 bases and J by 4 bases; unmatched bases: 12. The CDR3 length is 17 residues. Germline-derived CDR1 and CDR2 are SNHLY and FYNNEI. The CDR3 protein is CASSGEGGQGSTGELFF. Here the CDR3 DNA reads TGTGCCAGCAGTGGGGAAGGGGGCCAAGGGAGCACCGGGGAGCTGTTTTTT.

This clone was observed a single time. This sequence joins TRBV7-2 and TRBJ1-3; TRBD1 is a possible D gene (6 bases). V lost 4 bases and J lost 2, with 9 bases in between. Per the germline V gene, CDR1 is SGHTA and CDR2 is FQGNSA. This CDR3 region has 14 residues. The CDR3 nucleotides read TGTGCCAGCAGCTCGCGGACAGCTGGAAACACCATATATTTT. It yields the protein CASSSRTAGNTIYF.

This clone has only a few counts. The chain couples TRBV7-3 to TRBJ1-4, with a possible D match to TRBD1 (6 bases). From germline, CDR1 is SGHTA and CDR2 FQGTGA. The CDR3 sequence is 11 residues long. V was clipped by 9 bases and J by 7 bases, with 9 bases between them. CDR3 DNA sequence: TGTGCCAGGACAGGCACTGAAAAACTGTTTTTT. Amino acids: CARTGTEKLFF.

V and J are TRBV5-1 and TRBJ1-6; TRBD1 might be the D (6 bases). Germline V gene sequence: CDR1 SGHRS, CDR2 YFSETQ. Trimming stripped 4 bases from V and 5 bases from J, with 10 bases between. This CDR3 comprises 14 residues. The CDR3: CASSRTEDNSPLHF. As DNA, the CDR3 is TGCGCCAGCAGCCGGACAGAGGATAATTCACCCCTCCACTTT.

This clone is medium-sized within its sample. This chain uses TRBV6-5 with TRBJ2-1; perhaps D is TRBD1 or TRBD2 (7 bases each). The CDR3 loop spans 15 amino acids. Deletions cut 8 bases from V and 7 bases from J, with 21 bases between. Germline lookup yields CDR1 MNHEY and CDR2 SVGAGI. CDR3 DNA: TGTGCCAGCTGGCGGGGAGGGACAGCCCCAAATGAGCAGTTCTTC. Amino acids: CASWRGGTAPNEQFF.

The chain employs TRBV19 and TRBJ1-1; D unresolved. The length of the CDR3 is 14 residues. V was clipped by 6 bases and J by 4 bases, with 15 bases between them. Looked up from germline, CDR1 is LNHDA and CDR2 is SQIVND (reference sequence). The CDR3 spells CASSAQSGVTEAFF. Written as DNA, the CDR3 is TGTGCCAGTAGCGCTCAAAGTGGGGTCACTGAAGCTTTCTTT.

The chain joins TRBV18 to TRBJ2-1; no reliable D call. Trimming left V 6 bases short and J 0 bases short, with 15 bases between. The CDR3 is 16 residues long. Germline V gene lookup returns CDR1 KGHSH and CDR2 LQKENI. CDR3 nucleotide sequence: TGTGCCAGCTCCTTCAACTCGCTGAGCTCCTACAATGAGCAGTTCTTC. Encoded protein: CASSFNSLSSYNEQFF.

The chain uses TRBV5-4 and TRBJ2-5; 9 positions agree with TRBD2. The V segment lost 7 bases and the J segment 2 bases; nucleotides outside the gene matches: 6. This CDR3 has 14 residues. Per germline, CDR1 SGHNT and CDR2 YYREEE (reference sequence). The CDR3 sequence is CASSAGGLQETQYF. Here the CDR3 DNA reads TGTGCCAGCTCAGCGGGGGGATTGCAAGAGACCCAGTACTTC.

This chain joins TRBV20-1 and TRBJ1-4; unclear D gene. V gave up 3 bases and J gave up 2 bases, with 13 bases separating them. In germline, CDR1 is DFQATT, CDR2 SNEGSKA (reference sequence). This CDR3 contains 15 residues. As DNA, the CDR3 is TGCAGTGCTAGTGGGGTAGTGGGGACTAATGAAAAACTGTTTTTT. Translating gives CSASGVVGTNEKLFF.

The chain couples TRBV7-8 to TRBJ2-7; 8 bases map to TRBD1. This CDR3 spans 13 amino acids. CDR1 is SGHVS, CDR2 FQNEAQ, per germline. V lost 4 bases and J lost 7; bases outside the gene matches: 6. CDR3 in amino acids: CASSSTRGLEQYV. Written as DNA, the CDR3 is TGTGCCAGCAGCTCTACCAGGGGGCTTGAGCAGTACGTC.